This T cell receptor (beta chain) is drawn from a study of cytomegalovirus exposure and HLA in healthy donors (dated by TCRdb to 2015 to 2018). Broadly, across the study: According to a later analysis, the roughly 130 validation repertoires were produced on the same platform as the approximately 620 repertoires of the first cohort. The study aimed to test whether signatures of past pathogen exposure could be identified by cataloging public T cell receptors. A separate validation cohort of about 110 different subjects was used in addition to the roughly 700-subject first cohort. High-throughput TCR immunosequencing, statistical association of individual TCRs with disease status, and machine learning were combined to predict cytomegalovirus infection status. The paper as a whole reports these results and caveats: According to the authors, the approach could potentially be generalized to other disease states and immunological phenotypes. A few of the identified cytomegalovirus-associated TCR beta chains were confirmed in vitro to be specific for cytomegalovirus antigens. The study gave a list of 150 to 200 TCR beta chains associated with cytomegalovirus. Of the cluster scores, approximately 94% were above 0 in a later analysis, which found that TCRs clustered in the first cohort also tended to co-occur in the roughly 130 validation repertoires. Cytomegalovirus status was reported to be diagnosed by the classifier with high specificity and sensitivity in both the original and validation cohorts. A later analysis lacked HLA typing for the validation cohort, so it scored co-occurrence in that cohort across all 120 repertoires. Most TCR sequences were seen in very few donors, while some public TCRs were found in many individuals.

The library was obtained by the immunoSEQ multiplex PCR assay. In the source study's methods: A statistical classification framework was built for diagnosing cytomegalovirus status from the catalog of TCR beta chain sequences. TCRdb limited this immuneACCESS table to in-frame rearrangements with V and J called. A share of clones is missing; checked studies link under half to unresolved V genes, and the rest is unexplained. V, J and clone size were drawn from that table, and D and trimming were deduced from the DNA. The sample table shows 140,000 or so clones, and roughly nine tenths are seen once. Around 9% of the sample belongs to the ten largest clones. For CDR1 and CDR2, the germline V gene lists MNHNS and SASEGT. Spanning cysteine to phenylalanine, the CDR3 consists of 15 amino acids. The kept DNA is CDR3 alone, 45 bases in frame from the first base. The junction carries 16 bases between V and J, which are trimmed by 5 bases and 8 bases respectively.

Donors formed part of the validation cohort, which comprised fewer than 150 subjects and was distinct from the first cohort of 666 subjects. Comments on this clone: Its antigen is unknown. Qualities for individual bases were not recorded, and no much larger clone is one base off.

The receptor was derived from a young woman in good health and CMV-seropositive. The sample taken for sequencing was PBMCs. This receptor chain uses TRBV6-1 and TRBJ1-6, and TRBD1 may be the D gene, going by 5 matching bases. CDR3 protein: CASSLLGLSDSPLHF. The bases read TGTGCCAGCAGTCTCTTGGGGCTATCTGATTCACCCCTCCACTTT.